This TCR beta chain emerged from a study of cytomegalovirus exposure and HLA in healthy donors. This clone was seen a handful of times. Its antigen is currently unknown. Primers: 60 Vbeta forward and 13 Jbeta reverse. TCRdb keeps only in-frame clones here, not all; method: immunoSEQ multiplex PCR. The sample consists of 100,000 to 120,000 clones, about three quarters of them appearing once. Donors likely had unrecorded immune exposures despite being nominally healthy when sampled. Broader study findings: Being productive about 87% or about 30% of the time was typical of most TCR beta V segments in an earlier analysis. Rates of TCR association differed by HLA locus in a later analysis, with DRB1 highest and HLA-C lowest.

This CDR3 has 15 residues. The germline V gene encodes CDR1 LNHDA and CDR2 SQIVND (reference sequence). V lost 5 bases and J lost 7; bases outside the gene matches: 9. Input material: PBMCs. The chain combines TRBV19 with TRBJ1-4; 8 bases are shared with TRBD1. The TCR was taken from a woman aged 60 to 75 in good health and CMV-seropositive. The CDR3 DNA reads TGTGCCAGTAGTGGACGCGGACAGGGTAGTGAAAAACTGTTTTTT. As protein: CASSGRGQGSEKLFF.